The 24 T cell receptor beta chains given below trace back to one sample, sequenced in a study of T cell responses to AZD1222 COVID-19 vaccine. Profiled with immunoSEQ multiplex PCR; TCRdb holds only in-frame clones, not every one. The sample carries about 130,000 clones, 86% recorded once. Sequences were derived from peripheral blood, sampled on day 0 of AZD1222 vaccination. Source of these receptors: an adult in good health.

The V and J genes are TRBV5-6 and TRBJ2-7, with 9 bases matching TRBD1. With 4 bases clipped from V and 2 bases from J, the junction kept 4 bases outside the gene matches. CDR3 length: 14 residues. The germline V gene has CDR1 SGHDT and CDR2 YYEEEE. For the CDR3, the DNA is TGTGCCAGCAGCGGGACAGGGAAGGCCTACGAGCAGTACTTC. Its protein is CASSGTGKAYEQYF.

The rearrangement links TRBV24-1 to TRBJ1-1, with D perhaps TRBD1 (6 bases). CDR3 length equals 15 residues. V dropped 1 base and J dropped 6 bases, with 14 bases sitting between them. From germline, CDR1 is KGHDR and CDR2 SFDVKD. Here the CDR3 DNA reads TGTGCCACCAGTGATTTTCCGGGGGCGCAGGCTGAAGCTTTCTTT. It encodes CATSDFPGAQAEAFF.

This clone occurred once. The chain recombines TRBV5-6 with TRBJ1-2; 9 bases align to TRBD1. V shed 4 bases, J shed 6 bases, and the junction held 13 bases outside the gene matches. Germline CDR1 SGHDT, CDR2 YYEEEE. CDR3 length: 16 residues. CDR3 in DNA: TGTGCCAGCAGCACCATCCGGGACAGGGAACTCGATGGCTACACCTTC. Amino acid sequence: CASSTIRDRELDGYTF.

The chain has TRBV25-1 and TRBJ1-2; D is ambiguous. CDR1 is MGHDK, CDR2 SYGVNS, per germline. Trimming pared 1 base from V and 4 bases from J, leaving 10 bases between. The CDR3 runs 14 residues. CDR3 DNA sequence: TGTGCCAGCAGTGAATCGGGGTTTGGCTATGGCTACACCTTC. This encodes CASSESGFGYGYTF.

This chain joins TRBV7-8 and TRBJ1-5, with no clear D. The V end was cut by 2 bases, the J end by 3 bases, with 8 bases between. Germline assignment: CDR1 SGHVS and CDR2 FQNEAQ. This CDR3 comprises 14 residues. CDR3 in DNA: TGTGCCAGCAGCTTAAGATTCCCCAATCAGCCCCAGCATTTT. It encodes CASSLRFPNQPQHF.

This rearrangement joins TRBV5-4 to TRBJ2-1; D may correspond to TRBD1 or TRBD2 (5 bases each). Germline V lookup: CDR1 SGHNT, CDR2 YYREEE (reference sequence). With 3 bases removed from V and 7 bases from J, the gap between germline ends came to 23 bases. The CDR3 covers 17 residues. As DNA, the CDR3 is TGTGCCAGCAGCTCCTTAAGGCTCCGGGACCCGAGAAATGAGCAGTTCTTC. Translating it yields CASSSLRLRDPRNEQFF.

The chain is built from TRBV19 and TRBJ2-6, with D unclear. Trimming removed 3 bases at V and 1 base at J, with 4 bases between. Germline V lookup: CDR1 LNHDA, CDR2 SQIVND (reference sequence). The CDR3 is 14 amino acids. The CDR3 sequence is CASSMSSGANVLTF. In DNA form, the CDR3 reads TGTGCCAGTAGTATGAGTTCTGGGGCCAACGTCCTGACTTTC.

The rearrangement links TRBV4-1 to TRBJ2-7; 7 nucleotides line up with TRBD2. The V gene's germline CDR1 is MGHRA and CDR2 YSYEKL. V shed 0 bases, J shed 1 base, and the junction held 9 bases outside the gene matches. The CDR3 extends over 17 amino acids. CDR3 sequence reads: CASSQENAGVGSYEQYF. The CDR3 DNA reads TGCGCCAGCAGCCAAGAAAATGCGGGAGTTGGTTCCTACGAGCAGTACTTC.

V and J are TRBV7-8 and TRBJ1-2, with D maybe TRBD1 (6 bases). The CDR3 totals 14 residues. Germline assignment: CDR1 SGHVS and CDR2 FQNEAQ. Trimming cost V 2 bases and J 6 bases, with 13 bases left between them. This CDR3 reads CASSLQRDIDGYTF. The CDR3 DNA reads TGTGCCAGCAGCTTACAAAGGGACATAGATGGCTACACCTTC.

The chain is built from TRBV5-5 and TRBJ2-7; no firm D call. From germline, CDR1 is SGHKS and CDR2 YYEKEE (reference sequence). Trimming removed 3 bases at V and 3 bases at J, with 7 bases between. There are 12 residues in the CDR3. CDR3 in DNA: TGTGCCAGCAGCTATCCTGACTACGAGCAGTACTTC. This encodes CASSYPDYEQYF.

This chain joins TRBV6-1 and TRBJ1-2; D not certain. Per germline, CDR1 MNHNS and CDR2 SASEGT. The CDR3 has 13 residues. The ends were cut back, 2 bases at V and 5 bases at J, with 9 bases in the middle. CDR3 protein: CASSENLGYGYTF. CDR3 sequence (DNA): TGTGCCAGCAGTGAAAACCTAGGGTATGGCTACACCTTC.

The V call is TRBV27, the J call TRBJ2-1, with D perhaps TRBD1 (6 bases). Trimming left V 5 bases short and J 3 bases short, with 11 bases between. Germline V CDR1 and CDR2: MNHEY, SMNVEV (reference sequence). The CDR3 is 14 residues long. CDR3 amino acids: CASSAQGFYNEQFF. In DNA form, the CDR3 reads TGTGCCAGCAGTGCACAGGGCTTCTACAATGAGCAGTTCTTC.

This chain links TRBV5-1 with TRBJ2-3; 11 positions agree with TRBD2. The CDR3 has 17 amino acids. Germline V lookup: CDR1 SGHRS, CDR2 YFSETQ. V lost 1 base, J lost 0 bases, and 4 bases stayed unmatched. CDR3 coding DNA: TGCGCCAGCAGCTTGACTAGCGGGGGAGCTAGCACAGATACGCAGTATTTT. Translated: CASSLTSGGASTDTQYF.

This clone was detected only a few times. The rearrangement uses TRBV3-1 (or the pseudogene TRBV3-2) and TRBJ2-7, with 10 bases identical to TRBD1. Germline V gene data show CDR1 as LGHDT and CDR2 as YNNKEL (reference sequence). V shed 4 bases and J 6 bases; nucleotides not matched to a gene: 6. CDR3 length: 14 amino acids. CDR3 nucleotides: TGTGCCAGCAGCCTTGGACAGGGGGTAGGCGAGCAGTACTTC. Its translation: CASSLGQGVGEQYF.

This clone was observed a single time. The chain couples TRBV24-1 to TRBJ1-5; no clear D. The CDR3 is made up of 12 amino acids. CDR1 and CDR2 (germline): KGHDR, SFDVKD. V was cut by 0 bases and J by 6 bases, with 2 bases left in between. The CDR3 region is CATSDLGQPQHF. The CDR3 DNA sequence: TGTGCCACCAGTGATTTGGGTCAGCCCCAGCATTTT.

V is TRBV6-5 and J is TRBJ2-5; 7 nucleotides agree with TRBD2. The CDR3 length is 15 residues. V gave up 4 bases and J gave up 1 base; unmatched junction bases: 6. CDR1 and CDR2 (germline): MNHEY, SVGAGI. The CDR3 coding sequence is TGTGCCAGCAGTTCTGTAGCGGGTACCCAAGAGACCCAGTACTTC. It encodes CASSSVAGTQETQYF.

The rearrangement joins TRBV19 to TRBJ1-3; the D gene is possibly TRBD1 (5 bases). Trimming left V 5 bases short and J 8 bases short, with 19 bases between. The CDR3 totals 15 residues. CDR1 and CDR2 from the germline V gene are LNHDA and SQIVND (reference sequence). CDR3 bases: TGTGCCAGTAGTGGGTTAGACAGACCCGCCGACACCATATATTTT. The encoded protein is CASSGLDRPADTIYF.

The rearrangement links TRBV27 to TRBJ2-5, with TRBD1 as a possible D gene (6 bases). The CDR3 loop spans 16 amino acids. From germline, CDR1 is MNHEY and CDR2 SMNVEV (reference sequence). The V end was cut by 5 bases, the J end by 5 bases, with 21 bases between. DNA for the CDR3: TGTGCCAGCAGTCCGACCGCAGGGGCCTCGGGGGAGACCCAGTACTTC. Residues: CASSPTAGASGETQYF.

The CDR3, as DNA: TGCGCCAGCAGCCAAGGCCCAGGGTGGGGGACCCAGTACTTC. Its translation: CASSQGPGWGTQYF. The chain has TRBV4-1 and TRBJ2-5; possibly TRBD1 for D (5 bases). The CDR3 spans 14 residues. Germline assignment: CDR1 MGHRA and CDR2 YSYEKL. Trimming shortened V by 1 base and J by 7 bases, and 13 bases separated the two germline ends.

The V call is TRBV30, the J call TRBJ2-1; 11 bases line up with TRBD2. The junction had 11 bases not matched to a gene; V was cut back by 6 bases and J by 7 bases. Germline V CDR1 and CDR2: GTSNPN, SVGIG (reference sequence). The CDR3 loop spans 15 amino acids. In DNA form, the CDR3 reads TGTGCCTGCCAAAGCGGACTAGCGGGTTGGAATGAGCAGTTCTTC. This encodes CACQSGLAGWNEQFF.

This chain uses TRBV7-2 with TRBJ2-5; 8 bases line up with TRBD1. From germline, CDR1 is SGHTA and CDR2 FQGNSA. The length of the CDR3 is 15 residues. V was clipped by 1 base and J by 2 bases; unmatched bases: 3. The CDR3 DNA sequence: TGTGCCAGCAGCTTAGTCGGGACAGGACAAGAGACCCAGTACTTC. Translated, it gives CASSLVGTGQETQYF.

V gene TRBV7-2 combines with J gene TRBJ2-3, with 8 bases that match TRBD1. CDR3 length: 18 amino acids. The V gene end was trimmed by 1 base and the J gene end by 2 bases; junction bases not matched to a gene: 11. Germline-derived CDR1 and CDR2 are SGHTA and FQGNSA. The CDR3 here is CASSLDLSAGGSTDTQYF. CDR3 sequence (DNA): TGTGCCAGCAGCTTAGACCTATCGGCAGGGGGCTCCACAGATACGCAGTATTTT. Full variable domain (rest looked up from reference TRBV7-2 and TRBJ2-3): GAGVSQSPSNKVTEKGKDVELRCDPISGHTALYWYRQSLGQGLEFLIYFQGNSAPDKSGLPSDRFSAERTGGSVSTLTIQRTQQEDSAVYLCASSLDLSAGGSTDTQYFGPGTRLTVL.

V usage is TRBV18 and J usage is TRBJ1-1; D ambiguous. Per germline, CDR1 KGHSH and CDR2 LQKENI. The CDR3 spans 13 residues. Trimming left V 2 bases short and J 2 bases short, with 6 bases between. The CDR3 bases are TGTGCCAGCTCACCAGGCTATAACACTGAAGCTTTCTTT. It is translated as CASSPGYNTEAFF.

This chain connects TRBV7-6 to TRBJ1-5; D gene ambiguous. Germline-derived CDR1 and CDR2 are SGHVS and FNYEAQ. This CDR3 is built from 15 residues. V shed 0 bases and J shed 0 bases, with 6 bases lying between them. The CDR3 bases are TGTGCCAGCAGCTTAGCTGCTGGTAGCAATCAGCCCCAGCATTTT. Amino acid sequence: CASSLAAGSNQPQHF.